This T cell receptor beta chain appears in the sequencing data of a study of blood T cells in healthy people across ages. Caucasian, healthy and from Russia, the donors were aged between roughly 6 and 100. Samples each had at least 5 micrograms of total RNA extracted. The CDR3 extends over 14 amino acids. CDR1 is SGHTA, CDR2 FQGNSA, per germline. Unmatched junction bases numbered 3, after V lost 6 bases and J lost 3 bases. A second PCR of 7 to 11 cycles used a sample-barcoded 5' primer and a J-beta primer mix. TCRdb ran MiXCR on the 5' RACE reads and lists one entry per CDR3 protein. The table has around 1.1 million distinct CDR3 sequences, under 40% seen once.

The sequence derives from a man between 18 and 35 years old in good health. The chain carries TRBV7-2 and TRBJ2-3; 10 nucleotides align to TRBD2. Sequenced sample: blood. The CDR3 nucleotides are TGTGCCAGCAGGTCTAGCGGGGGAACAGATACGCAGTATTTT. It translates to CASRSSGGTDTQYF.